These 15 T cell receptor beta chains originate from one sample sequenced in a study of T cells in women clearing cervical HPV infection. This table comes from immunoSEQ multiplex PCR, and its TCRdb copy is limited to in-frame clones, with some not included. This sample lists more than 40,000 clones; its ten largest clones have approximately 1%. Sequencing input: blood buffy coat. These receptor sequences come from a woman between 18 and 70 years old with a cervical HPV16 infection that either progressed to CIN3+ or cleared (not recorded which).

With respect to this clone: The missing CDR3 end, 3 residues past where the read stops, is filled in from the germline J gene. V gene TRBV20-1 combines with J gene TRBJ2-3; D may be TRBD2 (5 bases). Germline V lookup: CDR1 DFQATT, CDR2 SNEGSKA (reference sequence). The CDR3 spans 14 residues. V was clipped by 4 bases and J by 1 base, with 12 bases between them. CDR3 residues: CSATGGPRTDTQYF. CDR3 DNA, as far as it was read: TGCAGTGCTACTGGCGGGCCGCGCACAGATACG.

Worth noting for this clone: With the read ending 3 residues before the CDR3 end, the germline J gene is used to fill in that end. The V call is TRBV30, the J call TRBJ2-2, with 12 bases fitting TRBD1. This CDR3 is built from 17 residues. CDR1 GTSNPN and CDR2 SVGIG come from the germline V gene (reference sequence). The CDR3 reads CAWSWARDRGLNSPLFF. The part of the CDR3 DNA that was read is TGTGCCTGGAGTTGGGCCCGGGACAGGGGGCTCAATTCACCG.

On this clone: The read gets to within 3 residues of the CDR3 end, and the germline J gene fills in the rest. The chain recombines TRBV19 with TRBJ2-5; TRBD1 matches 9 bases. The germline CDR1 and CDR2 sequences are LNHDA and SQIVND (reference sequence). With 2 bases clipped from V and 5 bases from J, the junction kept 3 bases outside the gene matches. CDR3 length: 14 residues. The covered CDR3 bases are TGTGCCAGTAGTATAAGGGACAGGGCTGAGACC. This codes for CASSIRDRAET. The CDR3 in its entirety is CASSIRDRAETQYF.

CDR3 DNA, as far as it was read: TGTGCCAGTAGTAACGGACCGGGGAGCAATCAGCCC. It specifies CASSNGPGSNQP. The complete CDR3 reads CASSNGPGSNQPQHF. The gene calls are TRBV19 and TRBJ1-5; D remains ambiguous. Read sequence stops 3 residues before the CDR3 end, and the germline J gene provides the missing end. CDR1 is LNHDA and CDR2 is SQIVND in the germline V gene (reference sequence). This CDR3 region has 15 residues. Trimming removed 4 bases from V and 1 base from J, with 11 bases in between. The variable domain in full, with the rest retrieved from reference TRBV19 and TRBJ1-5, is DGGITQSPKYLFRKEGQNVTLSCEQNLNHDAMYWYRQDPGQGLRLIYYSQIVNDFQKGDIAEGYSVSREKKESFPLTVTSAQKNPTAFYLCASSNGPGSNQPQHFGDGTRLSIL.

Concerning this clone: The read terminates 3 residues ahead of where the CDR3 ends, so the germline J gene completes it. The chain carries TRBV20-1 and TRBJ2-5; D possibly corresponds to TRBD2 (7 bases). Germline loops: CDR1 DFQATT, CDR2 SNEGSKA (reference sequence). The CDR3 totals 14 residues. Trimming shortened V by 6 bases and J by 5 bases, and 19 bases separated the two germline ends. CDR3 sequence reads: CSARLGGRQETQYF. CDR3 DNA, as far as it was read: TGCAGTGCACGGTTGGGGGGGCGCCAGGAGACC.

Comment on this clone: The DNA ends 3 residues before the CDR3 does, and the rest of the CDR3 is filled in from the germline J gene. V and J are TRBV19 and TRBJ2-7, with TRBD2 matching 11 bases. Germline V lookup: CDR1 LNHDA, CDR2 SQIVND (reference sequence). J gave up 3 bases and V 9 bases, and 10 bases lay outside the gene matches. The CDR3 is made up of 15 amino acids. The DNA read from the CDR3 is TGTGCCAGCCGACGTGCCGGGACTAGCGGCTACGAG. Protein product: CASRRAGTSGYE. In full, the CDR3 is CASRRAGTSGYEQYF.

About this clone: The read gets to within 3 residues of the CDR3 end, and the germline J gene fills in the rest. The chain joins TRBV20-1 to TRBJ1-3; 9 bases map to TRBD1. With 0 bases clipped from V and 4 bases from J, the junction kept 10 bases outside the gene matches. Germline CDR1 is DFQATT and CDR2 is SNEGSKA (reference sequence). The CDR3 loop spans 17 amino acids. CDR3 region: CSARDPGTGRAGNTIYF. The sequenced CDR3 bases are TGCAGTGCTAGAGATCCTGGGACAGGGAGAGCCGGAAACACC.

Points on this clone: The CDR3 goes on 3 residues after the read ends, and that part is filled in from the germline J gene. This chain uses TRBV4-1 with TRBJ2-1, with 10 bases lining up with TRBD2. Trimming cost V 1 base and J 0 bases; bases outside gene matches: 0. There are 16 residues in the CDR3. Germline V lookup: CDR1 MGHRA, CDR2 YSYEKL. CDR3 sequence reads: CASSQGLAGSYNEQFF. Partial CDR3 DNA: TGCGCCAGCAGCCAAGGACTAGCGGGCTCCTACAATGAG.

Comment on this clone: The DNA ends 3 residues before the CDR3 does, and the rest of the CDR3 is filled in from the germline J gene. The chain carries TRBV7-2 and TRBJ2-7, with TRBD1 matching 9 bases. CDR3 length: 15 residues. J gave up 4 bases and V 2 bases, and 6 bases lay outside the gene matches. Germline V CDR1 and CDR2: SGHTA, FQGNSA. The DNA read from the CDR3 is TGTGCCAGCAGCTTAACAGGGGGCGAGGCTTACGAG. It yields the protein CASSLTGGEAYE. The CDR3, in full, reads CASSLTGGEAYEQYF. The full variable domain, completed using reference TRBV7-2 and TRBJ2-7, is GAGVSQSPSNKVTEKGKDVELRCDPISGHTALYWYRQSLGQGLEFLIYFQGNSAPDKSGLPSDRFSAERTGGSVSTLTIQRTQQEDSAVYLCASSLTGGEAYEQYFGPGTRLTVT.

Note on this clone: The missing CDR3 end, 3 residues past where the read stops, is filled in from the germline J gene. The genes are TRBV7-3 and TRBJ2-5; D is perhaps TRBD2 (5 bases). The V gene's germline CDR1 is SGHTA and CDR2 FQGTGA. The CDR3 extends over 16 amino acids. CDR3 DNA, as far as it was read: TGTGCCAGCAGCTTAAGGGCTAGCACGAGCCCAGATACC. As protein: CASSLRASTSPDT. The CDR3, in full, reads CASSLRASTSPDTQYF.

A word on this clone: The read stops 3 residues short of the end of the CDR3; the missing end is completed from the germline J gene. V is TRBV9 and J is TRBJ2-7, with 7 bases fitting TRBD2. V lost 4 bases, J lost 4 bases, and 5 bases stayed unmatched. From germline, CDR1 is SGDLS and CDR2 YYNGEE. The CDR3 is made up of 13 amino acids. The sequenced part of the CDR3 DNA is TGTGCCAGCAGCACCATGGGGGGGTACGAG. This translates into CASSTMGGYE. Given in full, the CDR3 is CASSTMGGYEQYF.

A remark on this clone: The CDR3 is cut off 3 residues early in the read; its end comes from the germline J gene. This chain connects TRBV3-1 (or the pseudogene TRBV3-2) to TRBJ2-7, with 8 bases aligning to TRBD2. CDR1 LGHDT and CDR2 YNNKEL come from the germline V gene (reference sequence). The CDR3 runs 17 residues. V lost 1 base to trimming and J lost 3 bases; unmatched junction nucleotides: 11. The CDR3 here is CASSQATVERGIYEQYF. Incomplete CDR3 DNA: TGTGCCAGCAGCCAAGCTACCGTCGAGCGGGGGATCTACGAG.

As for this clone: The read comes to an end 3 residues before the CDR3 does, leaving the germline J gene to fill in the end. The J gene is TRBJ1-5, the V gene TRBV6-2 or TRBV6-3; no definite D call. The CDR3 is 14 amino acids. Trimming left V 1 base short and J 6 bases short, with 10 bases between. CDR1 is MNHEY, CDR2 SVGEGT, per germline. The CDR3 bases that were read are TGTGCCAGCAGTTACTTCGCAGTAAGTCAGCCC. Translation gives CASSYFAVSQP. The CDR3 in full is CASSYFAVSQPQHF.

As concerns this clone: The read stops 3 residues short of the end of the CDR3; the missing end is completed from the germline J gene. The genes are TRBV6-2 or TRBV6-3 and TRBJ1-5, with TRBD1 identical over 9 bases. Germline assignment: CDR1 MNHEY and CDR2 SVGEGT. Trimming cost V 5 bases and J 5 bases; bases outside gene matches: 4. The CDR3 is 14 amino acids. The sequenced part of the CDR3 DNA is TGTGCCAGCAGTACAGGGGGCTACGATCAGCCC. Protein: CASSTGGYDQP. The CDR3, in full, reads CASSTGGYDQPQHF.

This CDR3 is CASGVRGGSATDTQYF. CDR3 DNA, as far as it was read: TGTGCCAGTGGGGTGCGGGGGGGCTCTGCCACAGATACG. The chain has TRBV19 and TRBJ2-3; 9 bases match TRBD2. The read finishes 3 residues shy of the CDR3 end, and the germline J gene is used to complete it. CDR1 LNHDA and CDR2 SQIVND come from the germline V gene (reference sequence). V lost 8 bases, J lost 2 bases, and 11 bases stayed unmatched. This CDR3 contains 16 residues.